The 20 T cell receptor beta chains listed next were all sequenced from one sample in a study of blood T cell repertoires in COVID-19. Some clones are missing from TCRdb's copy, which holds only in-frame ones; the method was immunoSEQ multiplex PCR. The table lists 110,000 to 150,000 clones, roughly 88% of them singletons. Sequenced sample: peripheral blood. The receptor source for this set is a man between 60 and 75 years old with active or convalescent COVID-19.

This rearrangement joins TRBV29-1 to TRBJ1-1, with a tentative D call TRBD1 (6 bases). CDR1 is SQVTM and CDR2 is ANQGSEA in the germline V gene. CDR3 size: 14 residues. Trimming took off 5 bases at V and 0 bases at J, with 13 bases between the two ends. The CDR3 bases are TGCAGCGTTCTAGGGGGACCCATGAACACTGAAGCTTTCTTT. This gives the protein CSVLGGPMNTEAFF. Together with reference TRBV29-1 and TRBJ1-1, the CDR3 gives the full variable domain: SAVISQKPSRDICQRGTSLTIQCQVDSQVTMMFWYRQQPGQSLTLIATANQGSEATYESGFVIDKFPISRPNLTFSTLTVSNMSPEDSSIYLCSVLGGPMNTEAFFGQGTRLTVV.

The chain employs TRBV9 and TRBJ2-7; D perhaps matches TRBD1 (6 bases). Trimming took 0 bases from V and 3 from J, leaving 16 bases between them. The germline CDR1 and CDR2 sequences are SGDLS and YYNGEE. The CDR3 runs to 16 residues. This CDR3 is CASSVAWVGDIYEQYV. The CDR3 region has the DNA TGTGCCAGCAGCGTAGCTTGGGTGGGGGACATCTACGAGCAGTACGTC.

The V call is TRBV14, the J call TRBJ2-4, with 9 bases aligning to TRBD2. V was clipped by 4 bases and J by 6 bases; unmatched bases: 1. The CDR3 runs 13 residues. CDR1 and CDR2 (germline): SGHDN, FVKESK. The CDR3 spells CASSPAGGNIQYF. The CDR3 bases are TGTGCCAGCAGCCCAGCGGGGGGAAACATTCAGTACTTC. Filled out from reference TRBV14 and TRBJ2-4, the complete variable domain reads EAGVTQFPSHSVIEKGQTVTLRCDPISGHDNLYWYRRVMGKEIKFLLHFVKESKQDESGMPNNRFLAERTGGTYSTLKVQPAELEDSGVYFCASSPAGGNIQYFGAGTRLSVL.

The genes are TRBV15 and TRBJ1-3, with a possible D match to TRBD1 (5 bases). Trimming left V 0 bases short and J 2 bases short, with 11 bases between. The CDR3 contains 16 residues. Germline assignment: CDR1 LNHNV and CDR2 YYDKDF (reference sequence). Here the CDR3 reads CATSRDPPGAGNTIYF. The CDR3 bases are TGTGCCACCAGCAGAGATCCCCCGGGGGCTGGAAACACCATATATTTT.

This clone was counted a few times. The chain joins TRBV6-1 to TRBJ1-1, with D possibly TRBD1 on 5 matching bases. V shed 3 bases and J shed 10 bases, with 27 bases lying between them. Germline CDR1 MNHNS, CDR2 SASEGT. CDR3 length: 17 residues. CDR3 in amino acids: CASSDRGSRGISWGAFF. CDR3 bases: TGTGCCAGCAGTGACCGTGGTTCGCGGGGGATTAGTTGGGGAGCTTTCTTT.

The chain joins TRBV5-5 to TRBJ1-5; TRBD1 aligns across 10 bases. This CDR3 has 15 amino acids. CDR1 is SGHKS, CDR2 YYEKEE, per germline (reference sequence). J lost 7 bases, V lost 0 bases, and 4 bases had no gene match. CDR3 sequence (DNA): TGTGCCAGCAGCTTGGCCGGGACAGGGGAACAGCCCCAGCATTTT. Protein: CASSLAGTGEQPQHF. Looking up the rest from reference TRBV5-5 and TRBJ1-5 gives the full variable domain: DAGVTQSPTHLIKTRGQQVTLRCSPISGHKSVSWYQQVLGQGPQFIFQYYEKEERGRGNFPDRFSARQFPNYSSELNVNALLLGDSALYLCASSLAGTGEQPQHFGDGTRLSIL.

This clone was detected only once. This sequence joins TRBV3-1 (or the pseudogene TRBV3-2) and TRBJ2-2, with TRBD2 matching over 8 bases. The CDR3 is 15 amino acids. V lost 2 bases, J lost 3 bases, and 2 bases stayed unmatched. The germline V gene has CDR1 LGHDT and CDR2 YNNKEL (reference sequence). For the CDR3, the DNA is TGTGCCAGCAGCCAAAGCGGGGGATACACCGGGGAGCTGTTTTTT. This translates into CASSQSGGYTGELFF.

In its sample, this clone was seen a few times. The genes are TRBV11-2 and TRBJ1-1, with 7 nucleotides matching TRBD1. Trimming cost V 1 base and J 1 base; bases outside gene matches: 6. This CDR3 comprises 16 residues. Germline values: CDR1 SGHAT, CDR2 FQNNGV. CDR3 protein: CASSLGKTGPNTEAFF. DNA for the CDR3: TGTGCCAGCAGCTTAGGGAAGACAGGGCCGAACACTGAAGCTTTCTTT.

The chain recombines TRBV5-1 with TRBJ1-1; the D gene is possibly TRBD1 (6 bases). Trimming took 4 bases from V and 1 from J, leaving 14 bases between them. Germline lookup yields CDR1 SGHRS and CDR2 YFSETQ. The CDR3 length is 15 residues. The CDR3 coding sequence is TGCGCCAGCAGCATGAGACAGGCGACGAACACTGAAGCTTTCTTT. Protein sequence: CASSMRQATNTEAFF.

V gene TRBV9 combines with J gene TRBJ2-1, with D perhaps matching TRBD1 (5 bases). The CDR3 totals 17 residues. V lost 0 bases and J 4 bases, leaving 17 bases between the germline ends. The germline V gene has CDR1 SGDLS and CDR2 YYNGEE. As DNA, the CDR3 is TGTGCCAGCAGCGTAGTCGGCCCAGCGAGACAGTACAATGAGCAGTTCTTC. Encoded protein: CASSVVGPARQYNEQFF.

The DNA for the CDR3 is TGTGCCAGCACTAACGGTCCTTCACCCCTCCACTTT. Translation: CASTNGPSPLHF. The chain employs TRBV27 and TRBJ1-6, with D unclear. Between the trimmed V and J ends, which lost 7 bases and 9 bases, there was a span of 10 bases. The CDR3 is 12 residues long. Germline V gene sequence: CDR1 MNHEY, CDR2 SMNVEV (reference sequence).

This chain connects TRBV19 to TRBJ1-1, with D uncertain. CDR3 length: 14 amino acids. Between the trimmed V and J ends, which lost 7 bases and 0 bases, there was a span of 12 bases. Germline V gives CDR1 LNHDA, CDR2 SQIVND (reference sequence). The CDR3 sequence is CASTLSSLNTEAFF. CDR3 sequence (DNA): TGTGCCAGTACCCTTTCGAGCCTGAACACTGAAGCTTTCTTT.

The chain couples TRBV2 to TRBJ1-5; D call uncertain. From germline, CDR1 is SNHLY and CDR2 FYNNEI. There are 13 residues in the CDR3. Trimming shortened V by 6 bases and J by 2 bases, and 8 bases separated the two germline ends. The CDR3 region is CASRAGGNQPQHF. DNA of the CDR3: TGTGCCAGCAGGGCAGGCGGCAATCAGCCCCAGCATTTT.

The V call is TRBV11-2, the J call TRBJ2-7, with 7 bases fitting TRBD2. There are 14 residues in the CDR3. The germline V gene has CDR1 SGHAT and CDR2 FQNNGV. The trim removed 1 base at V and 3 bases at J, leaving 3 bases unmatched. The CDR3 protein is CASSLGTSVYEQYV. In nucleotides, the CDR3 is TGTGCCAGCAGCTTAGGGACTAGTGTCTACGAGCAGTACGTC.

The chain employs TRBV16 and TRBJ2-1; D possibly corresponds to TRBD2 (5 bases). V dropped 4 bases and J dropped 3 bases, with 16 bases sitting between them. There are 16 residues in the CDR3. Germline CDR1 is KGHSY and CDR2 is FQNENV. The CDR3 protein is CASSRDWGDGYNEQFF. CDR3 nucleotides: TGTGCCAGCAGCCGTGACTGGGGAGACGGCTACAATGAGCAGTTCTTC.

This chain links TRBV27 with TRBJ1-1; 9 bases map to TRBD1. The CDR3 runs to 14 residues. J was trimmed by 8 bases and V by 5 bases; bases with no gene match: 9. Germline V gives CDR1 MNHEY, CDR2 SMNVEV (reference sequence). DNA of the CDR3: TGTGCCAGCAGTAGGGCGACAGGGGGATCCGAAGCTTTCTTT. This sequence encodes CASSRATGGSEAFF.

The chain employs TRBV6-5 and TRBJ1-2, with 9 bases that match TRBD1. Per germline, CDR1 MNHEY and CDR2 SVGAGI. This CDR3 region has 15 residues. Trimming removed 9 bases from V and 1 base from J; junction bases left unmatched: 9. The CDR3 DNA sequence: TGTGCCAGTAACCGACAGGGGGGAGGTAACTATGGCTACACCTTC. Its translation is CASNRQGGGNYGYTF.

The V call is TRBV7-2, the J call TRBJ1-1, with 8 bases matching TRBD1. There are 17 residues in the CDR3. In germline, CDR1 is SGHTA, CDR2 FQGNSA. Trimming removed 1 base from V and 1 base from J; junction bases left unmatched: 8. The CDR3 loop is CASSLGTGKDQNTEAFF. CDR3 bases: TGTGCCAGCAGCTTAGGGACAGGGAAAGACCAGAACACTGAAGCTTTCTTT. Looking up the rest from reference TRBV7-2 and TRBJ1-1 gives the full variable domain: GAGVSQSPSNKVTEKGKDVELRCDPISGHTALYWYRQSLGQGLEFLIYFQGNSAPDKSGLPSDRFSAERTGGSVSTLTIQRTQQEDSAVYLCASSLGTGKDQNTEAFFGQGTRLTVV.

CDR3 protein: CASSFTLRTIQQFF. DNA of the CDR3: TGTGCCAGCAGTTTTACCCTCCGGACTATTCAGCAGTTCTTC. This sequence joins TRBV28 and TRBJ2-1, with D possibly TRBD2 on 6 matching bases. Germline V gene sequence: CDR1 MDHEN, CDR2 SYDVKM. The CDR3 has 14 amino acids. The V and J ends lost 3 bases and 11 bases respectively, with 17 bases between them.

The V and J genes are TRBV27 and TRBJ2-7; 7 nucleotides match TRBD2. V trimming: 4 bases; J trimming: 7 bases; junction bases outside the gene matches: 7. The CDR3 is 13 amino acids. Looked up from germline, CDR1 is MNHEY and CDR2 is SMNVEV (reference sequence). CDR3 DNA sequence: TGTGCCAGCAGTTGGGACTCAGCGGGAGAGCAGTACGTC. The encoded protein is CASSWDSAGEQYV.